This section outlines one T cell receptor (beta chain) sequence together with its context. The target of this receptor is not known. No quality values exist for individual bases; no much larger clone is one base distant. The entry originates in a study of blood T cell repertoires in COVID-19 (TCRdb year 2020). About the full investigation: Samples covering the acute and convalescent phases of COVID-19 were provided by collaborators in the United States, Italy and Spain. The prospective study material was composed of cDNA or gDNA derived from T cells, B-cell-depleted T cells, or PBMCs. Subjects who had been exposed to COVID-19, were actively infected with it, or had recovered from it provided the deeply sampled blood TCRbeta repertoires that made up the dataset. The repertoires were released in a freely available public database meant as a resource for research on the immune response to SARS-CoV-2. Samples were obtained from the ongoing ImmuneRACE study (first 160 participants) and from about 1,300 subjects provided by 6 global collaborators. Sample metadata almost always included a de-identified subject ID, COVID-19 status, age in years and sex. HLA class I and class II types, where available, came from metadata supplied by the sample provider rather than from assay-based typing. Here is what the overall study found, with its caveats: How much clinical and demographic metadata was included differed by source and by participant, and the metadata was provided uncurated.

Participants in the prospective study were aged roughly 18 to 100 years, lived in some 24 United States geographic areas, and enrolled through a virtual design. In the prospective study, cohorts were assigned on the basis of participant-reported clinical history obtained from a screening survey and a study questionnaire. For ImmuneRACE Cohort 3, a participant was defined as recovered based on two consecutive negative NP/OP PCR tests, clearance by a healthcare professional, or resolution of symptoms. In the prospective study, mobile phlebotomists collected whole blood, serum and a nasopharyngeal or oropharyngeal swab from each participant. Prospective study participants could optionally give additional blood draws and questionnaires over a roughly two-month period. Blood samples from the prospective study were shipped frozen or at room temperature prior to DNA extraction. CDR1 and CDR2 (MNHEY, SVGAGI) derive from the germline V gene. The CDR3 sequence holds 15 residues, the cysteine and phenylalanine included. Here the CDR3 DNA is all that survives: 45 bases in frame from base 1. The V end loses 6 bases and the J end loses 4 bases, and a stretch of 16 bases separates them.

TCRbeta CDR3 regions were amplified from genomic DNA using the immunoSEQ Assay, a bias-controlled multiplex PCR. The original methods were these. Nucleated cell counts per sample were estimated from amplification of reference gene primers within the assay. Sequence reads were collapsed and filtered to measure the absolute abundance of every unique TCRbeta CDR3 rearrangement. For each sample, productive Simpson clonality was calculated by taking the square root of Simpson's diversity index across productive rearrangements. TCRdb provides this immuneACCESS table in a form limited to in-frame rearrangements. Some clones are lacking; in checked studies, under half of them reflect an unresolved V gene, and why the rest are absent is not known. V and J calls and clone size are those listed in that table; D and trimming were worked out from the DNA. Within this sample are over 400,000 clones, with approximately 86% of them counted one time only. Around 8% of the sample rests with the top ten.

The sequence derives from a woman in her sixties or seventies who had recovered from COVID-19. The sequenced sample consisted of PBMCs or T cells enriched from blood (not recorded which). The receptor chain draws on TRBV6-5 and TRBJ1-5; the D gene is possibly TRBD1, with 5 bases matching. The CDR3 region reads CASSRDLGGNQPQHF. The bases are TGTGCCAGCAGCCGAGACCTCGGGGGGAATCAGCCCCAGCATTTT.